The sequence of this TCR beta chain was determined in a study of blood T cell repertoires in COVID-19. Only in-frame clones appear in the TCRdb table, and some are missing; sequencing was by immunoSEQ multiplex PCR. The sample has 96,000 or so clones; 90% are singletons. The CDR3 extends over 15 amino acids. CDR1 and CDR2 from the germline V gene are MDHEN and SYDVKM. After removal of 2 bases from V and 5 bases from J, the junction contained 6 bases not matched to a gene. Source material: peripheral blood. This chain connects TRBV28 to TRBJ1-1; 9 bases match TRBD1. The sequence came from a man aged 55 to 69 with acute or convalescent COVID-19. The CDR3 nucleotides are TGTGCCAGCAGTTTAGTTGGACAGGGGAGGACTGAAGCTTTCTTT. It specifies CASSLVGQGRTEAFF. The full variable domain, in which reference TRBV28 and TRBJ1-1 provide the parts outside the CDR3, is DVKVTQSSRYLVKRTGEKVFLECVQDMDHENMFWYRQDPGLGLRLIYFSYDVKMKEKGDIPEGYSVSREKKERFSLILESASTNQTSMYLCASSLVGQGRTEAFFGQGTRLTVV.